This TCR beta chain was identified in a study of regulatory T cells in long-lasting Graves disease. Study-level points and caveats: Since the sample size was small, accuracy may have been reduced. Segments TRBV28, TRBJ1-2 and TRBJ2-5 showed preferential usage in persistent disease. Public clonotype sharing was higher in persistent than newly diagnosed patients.

Through Arm-PCR of CDR3 regions and iRepertoire HTBI primers, TCR beta libraries were built. TCRdb itself ran the multiplex PCR reads through MiXCR, one entry per CDR3 protein. The sample has some 220,000 distinct CDR3 sequences, around a fifth seen once. The CDR3 totals 16 residues. The V segment lost 3 bases and the J segment 0 bases; nucleotides outside the gene matches: 7. CDR1 is SNHLY, CDR2 FYNNEI, per germline. The table lists this clonotype with many counts. The antigen remains unidentified. The time point: newly diagnosed GD, antithyroid drugs for less than 3 months. Extracted PBMC RNA gave rise to the TCR library. The data were also submitted as part of a second study, on T cells in Graves' hyperthyroidism and ophthalmopathy. From that second work: HTBI primers were the set used in a first-round RT-PCR of the TCR CDR3.

This receptor was obtained from a woman in her 30s with Graves disease. This chain joins TRBV2 and TRBJ1-2; 7 bases match TRBD1. The sample in question was peripheral blood mononuclear cells (PBMCs), obtained at new diagnosis, from a patient treated with antithyroid drugs. The DNA for the CDR3 is TGTGCCAGCAGTGATAGGCGGACAGGAGCTAACTATGGCTACACCTTC. This gives the protein CASSDRRTGANYGYTF.